A selection of T cell receptor beta chains follows, all from one sample in a study of Ad26.COV2.S vaccination and SARS-CoV-2 variants. Here immunoSEQ multiplex PCR was the method, and the copy in TCRdb shows in-frame clones only, minus some. The profile shows about 240,000 clones, roughly 88% of them singletons. This material consisted of peripheral blood, taken in a trial of Ad26.COV2.S vaccine versus placebo. The receptors here all came from a person aged 18-65 years who received the Ad26.COV2.S COVID-19 vaccine or a placebo. Both conserved end residues are trimmed from each CDR3. Fields, in order: D gene, J gene, V gene, CDR3 protein. The D gene is left open where the match is weak.

- TRBJ1-2 TRBV30 AWSEGNTHRSYGYT
- TRBJ2-5 TRBV9 ASSPWDWYQETQY
- TRBJ2-4 TRBV6-5 ASSYTGGAGNIQY
- TRBJ2-7 TRBV18 ASSPVSGLSEQY
- TRBJ1-2 TRBV7-9 ASSEQGHYGYT
TRBD2 TRBJ2-5 TRBV7-2 ASSLVGGGETQY
- TRBJ2-7 TRBV4-2 ASSQGQGTYEQY
- TRBJ2-2 TRBV24-1 ATSVNPPRDTGELF
- TRBJ2-4 TRBV11-2 ASSLEPLGGLLAKNIQY
- TRBJ2-2 TRBV5-1 ASSSGPGTGELF
- TRBJ1-1 TRBV3-1/TRBV3-2 ASSQVKNPGLRRAF
- TRBJ1-1 TRBV24-1 ATSAKGPNTEAF
- TRBJ2-2 TRBV29-1 SVAWGPSGGGELF
- TRBJ1-2 TRBV12-3/TRBV12-4 ASSLIGGGGYT
TRBD2 TRBJ2-7 TRBV5-1 ASSRGLGDSYEQY
- TRBJ2-1 TRBV30 AWSVWGQGSDEQF
- TRBJ1-2 TRBV3-1/TRBV3-2 ASSQEGWCGYT
TRBD1 TRBJ1-2 TRBV12-5 ATGQGGNNYGYT